These 29 T cell receptor beta chains share one sample of origin, sequenced in a study of beta chain features in type 1 diabetes. Study-wide points: Moderately but significantly shorter TCRB CDR3s were found in Type 1 diabetes patients in all four CD4+ subsets.

Their antigen targets remain unknown. The study reverse transcribed the entire isolated RNA, so it sequenced expressed TCRB transcripts. This table comes from immunoSEQ multiplex PCR, and its TCRdb copy is limited to in-frame clones, with some not included. Seen here are just under 150,000 clones, about an eighth observed once, and the top ten hold approximately 1.3%. Sequenced material: central memory CD4+ T cells from blood. The receptors were sampled from a man younger than 35 with type 1 diabetes.

This clone was picked up a small number of times. The chain is built from TRBV21-1 and TRBJ1-2; the table's D call TRBD1 went unverified against the DNA. TRBV21-1 is recorded as a pseudogene. This CDR3 region has 14 residues. The CDR3 nucleotides are TGTGCCATTCCAGGACAGACGAGCAACTATGGCTACACCTTC. This encodes CAIPGQTSNYGYTF.

This sequence joins TRBV6-1 and TRBJ1-2; 7 nucleotides agree with TRBD1. Germline lookup yields CDR1 MNHNS and CDR2 SASEGT. CDR3 size: 15 residues. The J segment lost 5 bases and the V segment lost 0 bases, leaving 6 bases of the junction unmatched. The CDR3: CASSEASTGQYGYTF. CDR3 coding DNA: TGTGCCAGCAGTGAAGCGAGTACGGGACAGTATGGCTACACCTTC.

This sequence joins TRBV15 and TRBJ2-1; 7 positions match TRBD1. With V trimmed by 4 bases and J by 1 base, 10 bases remained unmatched. The CDR3 totals 17 residues. The germline gives CDR1 LNHNV, CDR2 YYDKDF (reference sequence). CDR3 region: CATSTKGQMISYNEQFF. Written as DNA, the CDR3 is TGTGCCACCAGCACTAAGGGACAGATGATTTCCTACAATGAGCAGTTCTTC.

This clone has more than one count but fewer than ten. The genes are TRBV19 and TRBJ1-6, with a tentative D call TRBD1 (6 bases). Trimming pared 11 bases from V and 4 bases from J, leaving 12 bases between. The CDR3 runs 13 residues. Germline V gene sequence: CDR1 LNHDA, CDR2 SQIVND (reference sequence). The CDR3 sequence: CAGGDGYNSPLHF. CDR3 bases: TGTGCCGGGGGCGACGGATATAATTCACCCCTCCACTTT.

The chain links TRBV30 to TRBJ1-1, with a tentative D call TRBD1 (6 bases). The CDR3 runs 13 residues. Germline-derived CDR1 and CDR2 are GTSNPN and SVGIG (reference sequence). V shed 0 bases and J shed 1 base, with 6 bases lying between them. The CDR3 coding sequence is TGTGCCTGGAGTGTAGGGGGGAACACTGAAGCTTTCTTT. Protein: CAWSVGGNTEAFF.

The rearrangement uses TRBV6-5 and TRBJ2-1, with a tentative D call TRBD2 (6 bases). The germline V and J ends were trimmed by 2 bases and 5 bases, with 10 bases remaining between them. The CDR3 has 14 amino acids. From germline, CDR1 is MNHEY and CDR2 SVGAGI. The CDR3 loop is CASSYPGGNNEQFF. Here the CDR3 DNA reads TGTGCCAGCAGTTACCCCGGGGGAAACAATGAGCAGTTCTTC.

In its sample, this clone was seen a few times. The J gene is TRBJ1-5, the V gene TRBV5-1; D remains unclear. Germline V gene lookup returns CDR1 SGHRS and CDR2 YFSETQ. This CDR3 is built from 15 residues. The V and J ends lost 5 bases and 3 bases respectively, with 15 bases between them. CDR3 nucleotide sequence: TGCGCCAGCAGTTACGAGTCGGGCTTCAATCAGCCCCAGCATTTT. Encoded protein: CASSYESGFNQPQHF.

V gene TRBV7-2 combines with J gene TRBJ2-5, with 7 positions matching TRBD1. The CDR3 spans 13 residues. Germline CDR1 and CDR2: SGHTA and FQGNSA. V trimming: 8 bases; J trimming: 2 bases; junction bases outside the gene matches: 5. DNA of the CDR3: TGTGCCAGCTCTGGGACAGCTCAAGAGACCCAGTACTTC. Its protein is CASSGTAQETQYF.

The genes are TRBV29-1 and TRBJ2-5; a possible D gene is TRBD1 (6 bases). The J call may be incorrect, as the DNA end agrees better with TRBJ2-7. The CDR3 extends over 13 amino acids. Looked up from germline, CDR1 is SQVTM and CDR2 is ANQGSEA. CDR3 loop: CSVELTGVYEQYF. The DNA for the CDR3 is TGCAGCGTTGAACTGACAGGCGTTTACGAGCAGTACTTC.

The table lists this clone with a few counts. CDR3 nucleotide sequence: TGTGCCAGCAGCCGGACAGGGCAAAGCACAGATACGCAGTATTTT. Its protein product is CASSRTGQSTDTQYF. The V call is TRBV2, the J call TRBJ2-3, with TRBD1 matching 8 bases. CDR1 SNHLY and CDR2 FYNNEI come from the germline V gene. CDR3 length: 15 residues. Unmatched junction bases numbered 5, after V lost 6 bases and J lost 0 bases.

The chain employs TRBV30 and TRBJ1-4; D gene ambiguous. From germline, CDR1 is GTSNPN and CDR2 SVGIG (reference sequence). Trimming pared 0 bases from V and 1 base from J, leaving 6 bases between. This CDR3 has 14 amino acids. Written as DNA, the CDR3 is TGTGCCTGGAGTGTTGGAGGAACTAATGAAAAACTGTTTTTT. This translates into CAWSVGGTNEKLFF.

The rearrangement links TRBV27 to TRBJ1-4, with 9 positions matching TRBD1. Germline V gives CDR1 MNHEY, CDR2 SMNVEV (reference sequence). The CDR3 is 15 amino acids. The ends lost 6 bases at V and 7 bases at J; junction bases unmatched: 9. CDR3 bases: TGTGCCAGCAGGCCTCCGGGGACAGGGACTGAAAAACTGTTTTTT. This gives the protein CASRPPGTGTEKLFF.

In its sample, this clone was seen a few times. The chain joins TRBV7-2 to TRBJ2-5; a possible D gene is TRBD2 (6 bases). This CDR3 contains 15 residues. CDR1 is SGHTA and CDR2 is FQGNSA in the germline V gene. V lost 0 bases to trimming and J lost 2 bases, with 10 bases between them. CDR3 in DNA: TGTGCCAGCAGCTTAGCCCCCCGGGGGCAAGAGACCCAGTACTTC. Translated: CASSLAPRGQETQYF.

In its sample, this clone was seen a few times. The CDR3 DNA sequence: TGTGCCAGCAGCTTCGGGGGCAGCTACACCTTC. Translation: CASSFGGSYTF. The V call is TRBV5-6, the J call TRBJ1-2, with D perhaps matching TRBD1 (6 bases). Germline V CDR1 and CDR2: SGHDT, YYEEEE. Trimming shortened V by 2 bases and J by 9 bases, and 8 bases separated the two germline ends. The CDR3 runs to 11 residues.

The rearrangement joins TRBV2 to TRBJ1-3; D uncertain. Germline lookup yields CDR1 SNHLY and CDR2 FYNNEI. V was cut by 7 bases and J by 3 bases, with 10 bases left in between. The CDR3 loop spans 13 amino acids. This CDR3 reads CASKGDLGNTIYF. CDR3 coding DNA: TGTGCCAGCAAAGGTGACCTTGGAAACACCATATATTTT.

The genes are TRBV30 and TRBJ1-4; 9 bases match TRBD1. The V gene end was trimmed by 6 bases and the J gene end by 5 bases; junction bases not matched to a gene: 1. Germline V CDR1 and CDR2: GTSNPN, SVGIG (reference sequence). This CDR3 is 12 amino acids long. The CDR3 DNA reads TGTGCCTGCGACAGGGGGAATGAAAAACTGTTTTTT. Its translation: CACDRGNEKLFF. Variable domain in full (rest from reference TRBV30 and TRBJ1-4): SQTIHQWPATLVQPVGSPLSLECTVEGTSNPNLYWYRQAAGRGLQLLFYSVGIGQISSEVPQNLSASRPQDRQFILSSKKLLLSDSGFYLCACDRGNEKLFFGSGTQLSVL.

This clone showed up just a few times. V usage is TRBV9 and J usage is TRBJ2-5; 9 positions match TRBD2. The germline CDR1 and CDR2 sequences are SGDLS and YYNGEE. The CDR3 runs to 16 residues. The ends lost 0 bases at V and 5 bases at J; junction bases unmatched: 8. The CDR3 protein is CASSVAAGGPRETQYF. CDR3 bases: TGTGCCAGCAGCGTAGCGGCGGGGGGGCCGAGGGAGACCCAGTACTTC. The full variable domain, its missing parts supplied by reference TRBV9 and TRBJ2-5, is DSGVTQTPKHLITATGQRVTLRCSPRSGDLSVYWYQQSLDQGLQFLIQYYNGEERAKGNILERFSAQQFPDLHSELNLSSLELGDSALYFCASSVAAGGPRETQYFGPGTRLLVL.

The chain combines TRBV2 with TRBJ1-5; TRBD1 matches at 8 bases. The CDR3 loop spans 14 amino acids. V lost 1 base to trimming and J lost 5 bases; unmatched junction nucleotides: 1. Germline loops: CDR1 SNHLY, CDR2 FYNNEI. The CDR3 DNA reads TGTGCCAGCAGTGAAGGGACAGGGTATCAGCCCCAGCATTTT. Translated, it gives CASSEGTGYQPQHF.

This clone was counted only a few times. CDR3 amino acids: CASSMTVVYGYTF. CDR3 sequence (DNA): TGTGCCAGTAGCATGACAGTTGTCTATGGCTACACCTTC. This chain joins TRBV19 and TRBJ1-2, with a weak D call TRBD1 (5 bases). The CDR3 consists of 13 residues. Trimming left V 6 bases short and J 4 bases short, with 12 bases between. CDR1 is LNHDA and CDR2 is SQIVND in the germline V gene (reference sequence). Based on the CDR3 plus reference TRBV19 and TRBJ1-2, the full variable domain is DGGITQSPKYLFRKEGQNVTLSCEQNLNHDAMYWYRQDPGQGLRLIYYSQIVNDFQKGDIAEGYSVSREKKESFPLTVTSAQKNPTAFYLCASSMTVVYGYTFGSGTRLTVV.

Note on this clone: This is likely an artifact of a read error, given a far larger clone one base away. At the DNA level, this CDR3 is encoded by other sequences in the same sample as well. The CDR3 spells CASNSLPAGELFF. As DNA, the CDR3 is TGCGCCAGCAACTCTCTCCCAGCCGGGGAGCTGTTTTTT. The chain uses TRBV4-1 and TRBJ2-2; D gene uncertain. Trimming removed 7 bases from V and 6 bases from J, with 12 bases in between. CDR3 length: 13 residues. CDR1 and CDR2 (germline): MGHRA, YSYEKL.

The chain recombines TRBV6-1 with TRBJ1-2; 7 nucleotides agree with TRBD1. The V and J ends lost 6 bases and 0 bases, in that order; junction bases with no gene match: 7. The germline V gene has CDR1 MNHNS and CDR2 SASEGT. The CDR3 totals 15 residues. CDR3 amino acids: CASRGGQATNYGYTF. The CDR3 DNA reads TGTGCCAGCAGAGGGGGCCAGGCGACTAACTATGGCTACACCTTC.

This clone was seen at least ten times. This chain connects TRBV30 to TRBJ1-3, with D hard to call. CDR1 and CDR2 (germline): GTSNPN, SVGIG (reference sequence). This CDR3 is 13 amino acids long. V dropped 5 bases and J dropped 4 bases, with 12 bases sitting between them. This chain's CDR3 is CAWCLPPGNTIYF. For the CDR3, the DNA is TGTGCCTGGTGTCTCCCTCCGGGAAACACCATATATTTT. Based on the CDR3 plus reference TRBV30 and TRBJ1-3, the full variable domain is SQTIHQWPATLVQPVGSPLSLECTVEGTSNPNLYWYRQAAGRGLQLLFYSVGIGQISSEVPQNLSASRPQDRQFILSSKKLLLSDSGFYLCAWCLPPGNTIYFGEGSWLTVV.

The chain is built from TRBV9 and TRBJ1-1; D is possibly TRBD1 (6 bases). V lost 0 bases, J lost 1 base, and 19 bases lay in between. The germline gives CDR1 SGDLS, CDR2 YYNGEE. CDR3 length equals 18 residues. CDR3 sequence (DNA): TGTGCCAGCAGCGTAGCCCCCAGGGGTCAAAGGGGGAACACTGAAGCTTTCTTT. Protein: CASSVAPRGQRGNTEAFF.

This clone turned up a few times. The rearrangement links TRBV15 to TRBJ1-4; the D is unclear. CDR3 length equals 13 residues. The germline CDR1 and CDR2 sequences are LNHNV and YYDKDF (reference sequence). Trimming cost V 2 bases and J 8 bases, with 9 bases left between them. CDR3 sequence reads: CATSRPTREKLFF. DNA of the CDR3: TGTGCCACCAGCAGACCCACAAGGGAAAAACTGTTTTTT.

The rearrangement uses TRBV5-1 and TRBJ2-7, with 11 bases lining up with TRBD1. Losses at the gene ends were 4 bases for V and 2 bases for J; bases not matched to a gene: 5. Germline V CDR1 and CDR2: SGHRS, YFSETQ. The length of the CDR3 is 15 residues. The chain's CDR3 is CASSIGTGGPYEQYF. The CDR3 DNA is TGCGCCAGCAGCATCGGGACAGGGGGACCCTACGAGCAGTACTTC.

The chain is built from TRBV18 and TRBJ2-7; 7 bases map to TRBD1. The CDR3 loop spans 13 amino acids. CDR1 is KGHSH and CDR2 is LQKENI in the germline V gene. The ends lost 5 bases at V and 12 bases at J; junction bases unmatched: 13. The DNA of the CDR3 is TGTGCCAGCTCATTAACGGACAGGAGCTGGGGGTACTTC. Translating it yields CASSLTDRSWGYF.

The chain couples TRBV25-1 to TRBJ1-4; perhaps TRBD1 as D (6 bases). V was clipped by 3 bases and J by 3 bases, with 11 bases between them. Germline values: CDR1 MGHDK, CDR2 SYGVNS. The CDR3 length is 15 residues. The CDR3 region is CASSDNRVSNEKLFF. As DNA, the CDR3 is TGTGCCAGCAGTGACAACAGGGTATCTAATGAAAAACTGTTTTTT.

The chain combines TRBV6-1 with TRBJ2-6; no clear D gene. This CDR3 has 17 amino acids. The germline CDR1 and CDR2 sequences are MNHNS and SASEGT. V lost 4 bases and J lost 1, with 14 bases in between. As DNA, the CDR3 is TGTGCCAGCAGTGGGGCCGGCAGTACATCTGGGGCCAACGTCCTGACTTTC. Translated: CASSGAGSTSGANVLTF.

This clone occurred a few times. The J gene is TRBJ2-5, the V gene TRBV5-1; D may be TRBD1 or TRBD2 (5 bases each). Trimming left V 3 bases short and J 5 bases short, with 17 bases between. The CDR3 extends over 15 amino acids. CDR1 is SGHRS and CDR2 is YFSETQ in the germline V gene. DNA for the CDR3: TGCGCCAGCAGCTCGGGGACGCGCCCGGGGGAGACCCAGTACTTC. Residues: CASSSGTRPGETQYF. Based on the CDR3 plus reference TRBV5-1 and TRBJ2-5, the full variable domain is KAGVTQTPRYLIKTRGQQVTLSCSPISGHRSVSWYQQTPGQGLQFLFEYFSETQRNKGNFPGRFSGRQFSNSRSEMNVSTLELGDSALYLCASSSGTRPGETQYFGPGTRLLVL.